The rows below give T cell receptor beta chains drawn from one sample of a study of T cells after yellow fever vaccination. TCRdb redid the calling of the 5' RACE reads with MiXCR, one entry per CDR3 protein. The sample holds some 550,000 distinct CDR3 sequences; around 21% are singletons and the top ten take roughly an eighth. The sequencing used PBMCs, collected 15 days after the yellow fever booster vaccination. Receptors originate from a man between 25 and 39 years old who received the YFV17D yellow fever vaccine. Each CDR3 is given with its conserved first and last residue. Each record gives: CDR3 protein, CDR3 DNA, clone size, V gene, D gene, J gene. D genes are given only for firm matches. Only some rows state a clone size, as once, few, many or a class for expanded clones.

cdr3_aa: CDSSYSLLAGNEQFF
cdr3_nt: TGTGACAGCAGTTACTCACTCCTAGCAGGGAATGAGCAGTTCTTC
clone_size: -
v_call: TRBV6-2/TRBV6-3
d_call: -
j_call: TRBJ2-1

cdr3_aa: CASTFSGGGRPSYNEQFF
cdr3_nt: TGTGCCAGCACCTTTTCGGGTGGAGGGAGGCCCTCCTACAATGAGCAGTTCTTC
clone_size: few
v_call: TRBV21-1
d_call: -
j_call: TRBJ2-1

cdr3_aa: CASRGLSNEQFF
cdr3_nt: TGTGCCAGCAGGGGTCTTTCAAATGAGCAGTTCTTC
clone_size: few
v_call: TRBV12-3/TRBV12-4
d_call: -
j_call: TRBJ2-1

cdr3_aa: CASRDRGRWTEAFF
cdr3_nt: TGTGCCAGCAGGGACAGGGGGCGATGGACTGAAGCTTTCTTT
clone_size: -
v_call: TRBV6-2/TRBV6-3
d_call: TRBD1
j_call: TRBJ1-1

cdr3_aa: CASSTRQGDTQYF
cdr3_nt: TGCGCCAGCAGTACCCGACAGGGAGATACGCAGTATTTT
clone_size: few
v_call: TRBV5-1
d_call: TRBD1
j_call: TRBJ2-3

cdr3_aa: CSVEDPPSDEQFF
cdr3_nt: TGCAGCGTTGAAGATCCCCCTAGCGATGAGCAGTTCTTC
clone_size: few
v_call: TRBV29-1
d_call: -
j_call: TRBJ2-1

cdr3_aa: CASSLEAYRGLTQYF
cdr3_nt: TGTGCCAGCAGCTTAGAGGCGTACAGGGGGCTTACGCAGTATTTT
clone_size: -
v_call: TRBV7-8
d_call: TRBD1
j_call: TRBJ2-3

cdr3_aa: CASSPRQGGFNEQFF
cdr3_nt: TGTGCCAGCAGCCCCAGACAGGGAGGATTTAATGAGCAGTTCTTC
clone_size: few
v_call: TRBV5-5
d_call: -
j_call: TRBJ2-1

cdr3_aa: CASSLSTSGVSTDTQYF
cdr3_nt: TGTGCCAGCAGTTTATCGACTAGCGGTGTGAGCACAGATACGCAGTATTTT
clone_size: few
v_call: TRBV28
d_call: TRBD2
j_call: TRBJ2-3

cdr3_aa: CASSYTGVSLYGYTF
cdr3_nt: TGTGCCAGCAGTTACACCGGAGTCAGCCTCTATGGCTACACCTTC
clone_size: -
v_call: TRBV28
d_call: -
j_call: TRBJ1-2

cdr3_aa: CSVRTSGGYEQYF
cdr3_nt: TGCAGCGTTAGGACTAGCGGGGGCTACGAGCAGTACTTC
clone_size: -
v_call: TRBV29-1
d_call: TRBD2
j_call: TRBJ2-7

cdr3_aa: CASRPSVEREVYEQYF
cdr3_nt: TGTGCCAGCAGGCCATCAGTCGAGCGGGAGGTTTACGAGCAGTACTTC
clone_size: few
v_call: TRBV7-2
d_call: TRBD2
j_call: TRBJ2-7